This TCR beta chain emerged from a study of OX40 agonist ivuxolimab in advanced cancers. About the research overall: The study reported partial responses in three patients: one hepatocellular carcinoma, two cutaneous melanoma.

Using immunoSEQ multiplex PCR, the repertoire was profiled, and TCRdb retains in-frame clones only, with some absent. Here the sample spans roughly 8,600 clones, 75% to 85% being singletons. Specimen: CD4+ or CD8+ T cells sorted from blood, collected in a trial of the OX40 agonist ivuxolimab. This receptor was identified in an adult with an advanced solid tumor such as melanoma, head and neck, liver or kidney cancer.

The CDR3 DNA reads TGCGCCAGCAGCCAAGGGGGGGTAGTCACCGGTCCCTCCACCGGGGAGCTGTTTTTT. Encoded protein: CASSQGGVVTGPSTGELFF. The chain employs TRBV4-1 and TRBJ2-2, with TRBD2 as a possible D gene (6 bases). The CDR3 sequence is 19 residues long. The V gene lost 1 base and the J gene lost 4 bases, with 22 bases spanning the gap. Germline V CDR1 and CDR2: MGHRA, YSYEKL.